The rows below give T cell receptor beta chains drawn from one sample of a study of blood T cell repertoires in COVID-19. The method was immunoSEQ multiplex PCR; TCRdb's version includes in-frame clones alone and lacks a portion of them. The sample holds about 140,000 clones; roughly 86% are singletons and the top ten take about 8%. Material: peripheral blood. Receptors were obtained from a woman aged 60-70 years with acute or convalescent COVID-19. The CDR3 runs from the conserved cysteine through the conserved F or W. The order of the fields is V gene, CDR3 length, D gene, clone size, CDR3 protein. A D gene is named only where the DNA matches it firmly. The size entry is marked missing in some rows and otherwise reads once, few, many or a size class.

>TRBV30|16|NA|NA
CAWSAEGAASYNEQFF
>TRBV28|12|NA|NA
CASSPQVYGYTF
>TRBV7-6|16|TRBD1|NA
CASSPGQGASGNTIYF
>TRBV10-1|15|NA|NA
CASSTTLSSYNEQFF
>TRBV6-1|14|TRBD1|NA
CASSEVTGGSPLHF
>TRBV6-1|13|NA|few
CASSEASSYEQYF
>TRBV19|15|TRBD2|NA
CASSPPLAGQGTQYF
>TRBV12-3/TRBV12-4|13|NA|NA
CAGLLANTGELFF
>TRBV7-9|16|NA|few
CASSFMGLGGNEKLFF
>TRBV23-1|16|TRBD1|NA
CASSQAGTGAGNTIYF
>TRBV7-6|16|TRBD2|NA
CASSYIPGLAISEQFF
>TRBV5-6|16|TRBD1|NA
CASSFSAGTGYYEQYF
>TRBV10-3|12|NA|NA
CAIRDINTEAFF
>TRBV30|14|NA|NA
CAWSTGQLNTEAFF
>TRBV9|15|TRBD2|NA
CASEAGGTSTDTQYF
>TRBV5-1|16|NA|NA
CASSLGIGGPNQPQHF
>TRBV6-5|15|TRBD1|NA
CASSRTGLSYNEQFF
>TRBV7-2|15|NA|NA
CASSRGAVNTGELFF
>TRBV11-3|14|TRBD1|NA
CASSLAGTGYEQYF
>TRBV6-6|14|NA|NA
CASSRRQTGDEQFF
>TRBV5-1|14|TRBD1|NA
CASSLGQGGETQYF
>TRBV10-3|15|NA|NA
CAISPSLSGTDTQYF
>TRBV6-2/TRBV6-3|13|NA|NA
CASSYFSGSPLHF
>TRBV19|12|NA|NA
CATSYMNTEAFF
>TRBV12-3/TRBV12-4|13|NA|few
CASSQGRHQPQHF
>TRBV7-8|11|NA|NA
CASSSRIEQYF
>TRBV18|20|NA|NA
CASSPTAQVDSFVSGNTIYF
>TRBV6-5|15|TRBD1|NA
CASSSPGQGHNEQFF
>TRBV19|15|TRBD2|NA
CASSIERGGAGELFF
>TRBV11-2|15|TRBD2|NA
CASSSVAGGYNEQFF
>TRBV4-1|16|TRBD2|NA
CASSQEGLAGANEQFF
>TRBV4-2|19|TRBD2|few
CASSQTGTSGGGSYNEQFF
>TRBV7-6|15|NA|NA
CASTPDGGIYEKLFF
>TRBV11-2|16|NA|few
CASSPPRPLIPDTQYF
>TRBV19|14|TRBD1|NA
CASSRDRVNTEAFF
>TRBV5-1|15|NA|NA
CASSLVLSSTGELFF
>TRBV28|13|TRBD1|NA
CASSWTGNQPQHF
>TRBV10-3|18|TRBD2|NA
CATLSSGGAWAGANVLTF
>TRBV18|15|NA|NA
CASSSRQVKAGELFF
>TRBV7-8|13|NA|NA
CASSQGVAETQYF
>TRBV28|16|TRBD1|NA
CASSLLGTGAENEQFF
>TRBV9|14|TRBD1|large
CASSVTLTGGEQYF
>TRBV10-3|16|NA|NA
CAISESGLPGANVLTF
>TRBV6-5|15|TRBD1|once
CASSNPQGGRDEQFF
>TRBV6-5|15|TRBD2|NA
CASSYWLAGVAEQYF
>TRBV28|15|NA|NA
CASSPKLVAKNIQYF